This passage covers 13 T cell receptor beta chains from one sample sequenced in a study of immune evolution from preneoplasia to lung adenocarcinoma. Clones were read by immunoSEQ multiplex PCR, and TCRdb kept only the in-frame ones, dropping some. The sample holds about 3,800 clones, about 85% seen once. Sample: FFPE adjacent normal lung tissue. These receptor sequences come from a person aged 65 to 85 with lung adenocarcinoma.

This chain joins TRBV7-9 and TRBJ2-5, with D maybe TRBD1 (5 bases). The CDR3 spans 17 residues. The V gene lost 1 base and the J gene lost 3 bases, with 18 bases spanning the gap. Germline CDR1 and CDR2: SEHNR and FQNEAQ (reference sequence). CDR3 residues: CASSLEGRVGSKETQYF. CDR3 DNA sequence: TGTGCCAGCAGCTTAGAGGGCAGGGTGGGTTCCAAAGAGACCCAGTACTTC.

V usage is TRBV6-5 and J usage is TRBJ2-7; D perhaps matches TRBD2 (6 bases). V lost 2 bases and J lost 0, with 11 bases in between. The CDR3 is 15 amino acids. Per the germline V gene, CDR1 is MNHEY and CDR2 is SVGAGI. This CDR3 is CASSYRGKGSYEQYF. The DNA of the CDR3 is TGTGCCAGCAGTTACCGGGGGAAGGGCTCCTACGAGCAGTACTTC.

The rearrangement joins TRBV4-2 to TRBJ1-5, with D tentatively TRBD1 (6 bases). CDR3 length: 13 residues. The V end was cut by 4 bases, the J end by 4 bases, with 8 bases between. Germline assignment: CDR1 LGHNA and CDR2 YNFKEQ. The CDR3, as DNA: TGTGCCAGCAGCCCAACAGGGAATCAGCCCCAGCATTTT. Amino acids: CASSPTGNQPQHF.

The V and J genes are TRBV11-3 and TRBJ2-7; D ambiguous. The CDR3 consists of 11 residues. V dropped 5 bases and J dropped 4 bases, with 6 bases sitting between them. CDR1 is SGHNT, CDR2 YENEEA, per germline. CDR3 coding DNA: TGTGCCAGCAGCGCCCGTTACGAGCAGTACTTC. Translated, it gives CASSARYEQYF.

This chain connects TRBV19 to TRBJ1-2; D is uncertain. The CDR3 runs to 14 residues. From germline, CDR1 is LNHDA and CDR2 SQIVND (reference sequence). The ends were cut back, 3 bases at V and 0 bases at J, with 8 bases in the middle. CDR3 amino acids: CASSMRLANYGYTF. The CDR3 DNA sequence: TGTGCCAGTAGTATGAGATTAGCTAACTATGGCTACACCTTC.

The gene calls are TRBV5-1 and TRBJ1-5; tentative D call: TRBD1 (6 bases). This CDR3 spans 15 amino acids. V lost 7 bases to trimming and J lost 4 bases, with 18 bases between them. Germline values: CDR1 SGHRS, CDR2 YFSETQ. The CDR3 DNA reads as TGCGCCAGCTTCGAGTTCAGGGGAATTAATCAGCCCCAGCATTTT. Protein: CASFEFRGINQPQHF.

The chain joins TRBV30 to TRBJ2-5; D ambiguous. In germline, CDR1 is GTSNPN, CDR2 SVGIG (reference sequence). The CDR3 has 14 amino acids. V was clipped by 0 bases and J by 1 base, with 9 bases between them. The CDR3: CAWSVLRSQETQYF. The CDR3 region has the DNA TGTGCCTGGAGTGTACTCAGGTCCCAAGAGACCCAGTACTTC.

J is TRBJ2-7 and V is TRBV9; TRBD1 might be the D (5 bases). Deletions cut 2 bases from V and 2 bases from J, with 11 bases between. Germline V lookup: CDR1 SGDLS, CDR2 YYNGEE. There are 14 residues in the CDR3. The CDR3 sequence is CASSVGQGTYEQYF. The CDR3 bases are TGTGCCAGCAGCGTGGGCCAGGGCACCTACGAGCAGTACTTC. Full variable domain (outside the CDR3, taken from reference TRBV9 and TRBJ2-7): DSGVTQTPKHLITATGQRVTLRCSPRSGDLSVYWYQQSLDQGLQFLIQYYNGEERAKGNILERFSAQQFPDLHSELNLSSLELGDSALYFCASSVGQGTYEQYFGPGTRLTVT.

V and J are TRBV7-9 and TRBJ1-1; no firm D call. The V and J ends lost 5 bases and 5 bases respectively, with 12 bases between them. The germline gives CDR1 SEHNR, CDR2 FQNEAQ (reference sequence). The CDR3 runs to 13 residues. Written as DNA, the CDR3 is TGTGCCAGCAGCCTAGGGCAGGTAACTGAAGCTTTCTTT. Its protein product is CASSLGQVTEAFF.

The gene calls are TRBV5-4 and TRBJ2-5, with 13 bases that match TRBD2. The CDR3 extends over 15 amino acids. Germline loops: CDR1 SGHNT, CDR2 YYREEE (reference sequence). Unmatched junction bases numbered 3, after V lost 5 bases and J lost 2 bases. Here the CDR3 DNA reads TGTGCCAGCAGAGCGGGACTAGCGGGACAAGAGACCCAGTACTTC. This sequence encodes CASRAGLAGQETQYF. Drawing the rest from reference TRBV5-4 and TRBJ2-5, the complete variable domain is ETGVTQSPTHLIKTRGQQVTLRCSSQSGHNTVSWYQQALGQGPQFIFQYYREEENGRGNFPPRFSGLQFPNYSSELNVNALELDDSALYLCASRAGLAGQETQYFGPGTRLLVL.

The chain couples TRBV10-3 to TRBJ2-3; TRBD2 aligns across 7 bases. The CDR3 is 16 amino acids. The V and J ends lost 6 bases and 1 base, in that order; junction bases with no gene match: 10. Germline V gives CDR1 ENHRY, CDR2 SYGVKD. The CDR3 is CAIRGDYQIGTDTQYF. In DNA, the CDR3 is TGTGCCATCAGGGGGGACTACCAAATTGGCACAGATACGCAGTATTTT.

The chain links TRBV30 to TRBJ1-5, with D uncertain. The CDR3 loop spans 13 amino acids. Trimming cost V 5 bases and J 4 bases, with 12 bases left between them. Germline V gene lookup returns CDR1 GTSNPN and CDR2 SVGIG (reference sequence). The CDR3 spells CAWGHDLNQPQHF. The DNA for the CDR3 is TGTGCCTGGGGTCACGACCTTAATCAGCCCCAGCATTTT. Using reference TRBV30 and TRBJ1-5 for the parts outside the CDR3, the full variable domain is SQTIHQWPATLVQPVGSPLSLECTVEGTSNPNLYWYRQAAGRGLQLLFYSVGIGQISSEVPQNLSASRPQDRQFILSSKKLLLSDSGFYLCAWGHDLNQPQHFGDGTRLSIL.

V gene TRBV7-8 combines with J gene TRBJ1-1; D remains unclear. CDR3 length equals 13 residues. The germline V gene has CDR1 SGHVS and CDR2 FQNEAQ. The V and J ends lost 5 bases and 4 bases respectively, with 11 bases between them. The CDR3 is CASSPRMGTEAFF. CDR3 bases: TGTGCCAGCAGCCCTAGGATGGGCACTGAAGCTTTCTTT.